The T cell receptor (beta chain) under discussion was sequenced for a study of T-cell reconstitution after alpha-beta-depleted transplantation in children. As for this clonotype: No antigen is known for it.

Notes on the study in general: A year post-transplant, T-cell counts and diversity derived mostly from newly produced T cells. Surviving recipient T cells and thymic progenitors accounted for the high day-60 TCRbeta diversity observed in some patients. After transplant, at about two months, alpha-beta T cells were reportedly derived from several hundred expanded graft clones.

The germline CDR1 and CDR2 sequences are SGHTA and FQGNSA. The CDR3 contains 13 residues. Unmatched junction bases numbered 4, after V lost 2 bases and J lost 7 bases. Unique molecular identifiers were built into the TCRbeta library. From the PCR reads, TCRdb called clonotypes with MiXCR, one entry per CDR3 protein. There are about 870,000 distinct CDR3 sequences in the sample; about 15% occur only once, and roughly 4.8% lies in the top ten. This specimen consisted of PBMCs, mostly from graft donor cells, obtained 360 days after TCRalphabeta/CD19-depleted stem cell transplant. The receptor was derived from a male patient under 18 who had a stem cell transplant for acute lymphoblastic leukemia, so the T cells may come from the graft donor. This chain uses TRBV7-2 with TRBJ2-7, with 8 bases fitting TRBD2. The CDR3 region has the DNA TGTGCCAGCAGCTTACGACTAGCGCGGGAGCAGTACTTC. Its translation: CASSLRLAREQYF.